This T cell receptor (beta chain) stems from a study of blood T cell repertoires in COVID-19 (TCRdb year 2020). At the level of the whole study: The collaborator samples originated in the United States, Italy and Spain and spanned the acute and convalescent phases of COVID-19. The prospective study material was composed of cDNA or gDNA derived from T cells, B-cell-depleted T cells, or PBMCs. Subjects who had been exposed to COVID-19, were actively infected with it, or had recovered from it provided the deeply sampled blood TCRbeta repertoires that made up the dataset. The repertoires were released in a freely available public database intended as a resource for research on the immune response to SARS-CoV-2. Samples came from the ongoing ImmuneRACE study (first 160 participants) plus 1,254 subjects from 6 global collaborators. The sample metadata nearly always contained a de-identified subject ID, COVID-19 status, age in years and sex. HLA class I and class II types, where available, came from metadata supplied by the sample provider rather than from assay-based typing. Overall study results and their limits: How much clinical and demographic metadata was included differed by source and by participant, and the metadata was provided uncurated.

In this sample, this clone turned up a few times. The antigen this receptor binds is unknown. No much larger clonotype is one base removed from it; base qualities were not supplied. The collaborating institutions used their own protocols to collect whole blood in K2EDTA tubes. For TCRbeta analysis, collaborators shipped samples as frozen whole blood, isolated PBMCs, or DNA extracted from either of those sample types. TCRbeta CDR3 regions were amplified from genomic DNA by means of the immunoSEQ Assay, a bias-controlled multiplex PCR. Per the original workflow: Within the assay, amplification of reference gene primers was used to estimate how many nucleated cells each sample contained. To quantify the absolute abundance of each unique TCRbeta CDR3 rearrangement, sequence reads were collapsed and filtered. For each sample, productive Simpson clonality was calculated as the square root of Simpson's diversity index over productive rearrangements. Drawn from immuneACCESS, this table holds only the in-frame rearrangements with V and J called that TCRdb kept. Clones are partly lost; checked studies trace under half to an unresolved V gene and leave the rest unexplained. The V and J calls and clone size come from that table; D and trimming were worked out from the DNA. In this sample the table shows some 64,000 clones, roughly 80% of which occur a single time. The ten largest account for about 18% of the sample.

Based on the germline V gene, the CDR1 and CDR2 sequences are KGHDR and SFDVKD. Spanning cysteine to phenylalanine, the CDR3 consists of 16 amino acids. CDR3 DNA is the only sequence kept; it has 48 bases, read in frame from the first base. V lost 2 bases and J lost 5 bases; the stretch between them is 18 bases long. This receptor was taken from a man between 60 and 70 years old with acute or convalescent COVID-19. The rearrangement combines TRBV24-1 with TRBJ2-7, and perhaps TRBD2 as D gene, on 5 matching bases. Material: peripheral blood. This receptor carries the CDR3 CATSDSRRTQDNEQYF. The bases are TGTGCCACCAGTGATTCCCGACGGACTCAAGACAACGAGCAGTACTTC.